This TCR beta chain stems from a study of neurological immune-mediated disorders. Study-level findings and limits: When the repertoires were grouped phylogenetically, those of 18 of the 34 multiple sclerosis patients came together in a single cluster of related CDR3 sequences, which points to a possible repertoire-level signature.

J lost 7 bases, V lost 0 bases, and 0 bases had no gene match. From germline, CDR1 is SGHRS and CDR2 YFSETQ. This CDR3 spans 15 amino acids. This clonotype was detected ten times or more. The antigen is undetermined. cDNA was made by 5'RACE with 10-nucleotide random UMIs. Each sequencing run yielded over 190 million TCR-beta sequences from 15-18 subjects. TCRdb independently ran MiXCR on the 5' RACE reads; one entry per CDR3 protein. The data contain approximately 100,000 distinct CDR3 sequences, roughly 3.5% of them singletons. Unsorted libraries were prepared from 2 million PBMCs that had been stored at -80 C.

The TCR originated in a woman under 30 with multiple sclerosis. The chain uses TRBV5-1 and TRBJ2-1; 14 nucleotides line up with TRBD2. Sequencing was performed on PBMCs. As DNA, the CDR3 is TGCGCCAGCAGCTTGGGGACTAGCGGGAGGAATGAGCAGTTCTTC. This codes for CASSLGTSGRNEQFF.